The 19 T cell receptor beta chains below all came from one sample that was sequenced in a study of blood T cell repertoires in COVID-19. Method: immunoSEQ multiplex PCR; TCRdb's copy keeps in-frame clones and lacks some. This table has some 200,000 clones, about 87% appearing once. The source material was peripheral blood. These receptors originate from a man between 35 and 55 years old with active or convalescent COVID-19.

V usage is TRBV6-5 and J usage is TRBJ1-2; a possible D gene is TRBD1 (5 bases). The germline V and J ends were trimmed by 6 bases and 0 bases, with 8 bases remaining between them. Germline V gives CDR1 MNHEY, CDR2 SVGAGI. The CDR3 length is 13 residues. As DNA, the CDR3 is TGTGCCAGCAGGACAGACCCTAACTATGGCTACACCTTC. Translating it yields CASRTDPNYGYTF.

The V call is TRBV7-8, the J call TRBJ2-2; D may be TRBD1 (6 bases). CDR1 and CDR2 from the germline V gene are SGHVS and FQNEAQ. The CDR3 consists of 17 residues. Trimming stripped 1 base from V and 0 bases from J, with 12 bases between. DNA for the CDR3: TGTGCCAGCAGCTTAGAGGACAGTCATCCGAACACCGGGGAGCTGTTTTTT. Translation: CASSLEDSHPNTGELFF.

The rearrangement links TRBV6-1 to TRBJ1-2; a possible D gene is TRBD1 (5 bases). V lost 4 bases and J 3 bases, leaving 18 bases between the germline ends. Germline V lookup: CDR1 MNHNS, CDR2 SASEGT. This CDR3 has 16 residues. The CDR3 DNA sequence: TGTGCCAGCAGTGCCCGAGGAGGGGCCATCTACTATGGCTACACCTTC. This codes for CASSARGGAIYYGYTF.

The chain carries TRBV2 and TRBJ1-1, with D hard to call. The CDR3 sequence is 17 residues long. Trimming left V 5 bases short and J 4 bases short, with 23 bases between. The V gene's germline CDR1 is SNHLY and CDR2 FYNNEI. The CDR3 protein is CASSTHLTKSMFTEAFF. Here the CDR3 DNA reads TGTGCCAGCAGTACTCATTTGACTAAATCTATGTTCACTGAAGCTTTCTTT.

This clone was counted a single time. The identical CDR3 is also encoded by other nucleotide sequences in the sample. DNA of the CDR3: TGTGCCAGCAGCGCAGGGGGTTTGACAGGGGTTACCGAGCAGTACTTC. Translated, it gives CASSAGGLTGVTEQYF. This chain joins TRBV5-4 and TRBJ2-7; 8 positions agree with TRBD1. The junction had 15 bases not matched to a gene; V was cut back by 4 bases and J by 6 bases. CDR3 length: 16 residues. Germline V gives CDR1 SGHNT, CDR2 YYREEE (reference sequence). The full variable domain, in which reference TRBV5-4 and TRBJ2-7 provide the parts outside the CDR3, is ETGVTQSPTHLIKTRGQQVTLRCSSQSGHNTVSWYQQALGQGPQFIFQYYREEENGRGNFPPRFSGLQFPNYSSELNVNALELDDSALYLCASSAGGLTGVTEQYFGPGTRLTVT.

J is TRBJ1-3 and V is TRBV27; D gene unclear. The V and J ends lost 5 bases and 4 bases respectively, with 12 bases between them. Germline CDR1 and CDR2: MNHEY and SMNVEV (reference sequence). The CDR3 runs to 14 residues. CDR3 in DNA: TGTGCCAGCAGTCGGAGCAGCTTCGGAAACACCATATATTTT. Translation gives CASSRSSFGNTIYF.

The chain links TRBV4-3 to TRBJ2-2; 14 nucleotides match TRBD2. This CDR3 is built from 19 residues. With V trimmed by 2 bases and J by 4 bases, 9 bases remained unmatched. Germline loops: CDR1 LGHNA, CDR2 YSLEER. The chain's CDR3 is CASSQSPGTSGGFTGELFF. For the CDR3, the DNA is TGCGCCAGCAGCCAATCACCTGGGACTAGCGGGGGATTCACCGGGGAGCTGTTTTTT.

The V call is TRBV3-1 (or the pseudogene TRBV3-2), the J call TRBJ2-7; possible D gene TRBD1, 5 bases. V lost 1 base and J 7 bases, leaving 11 bases between the germline ends. This CDR3 is built from 13 residues. CDR1 and CDR2 from the germline V gene are LGHDT and YNNKEL (reference sequence). The CDR3 here is CASSQGRPGEQYF. The CDR3 nucleotides are TGTGCCAGCAGCCAAGGACGCCCAGGGGAGCAGTACTTC.

This clone is a singleton in its sample. The chain has TRBV2 and TRBJ1-1, with TRBD1 matching 12 bases. This CDR3 is 16 amino acids long. Trimming at V came to 4 bases and at J to 0 bases, leaving 3 bases not matched to a gene. Germline CDR1 and CDR2: SNHLY and FYNNEI. In DNA, the CDR3 is TGTGCCAGCAGTGGGGACAGGGGGCTCATGAACACTGAAGCTTTCTTT. Its translation: CASSGDRGLMNTEAFF.

Only a few counts were recorded for this clone. This sequence joins TRBV10-3 and TRBJ1-1; possible D gene TRBD1, 5 bases. In germline, CDR1 is ENHRY, CDR2 SYGVKD. The V and J ends lost 0 bases and 7 bases respectively, with 12 bases between them. The CDR3 spans 14 residues. The CDR3 DNA reads TGTGCCATCAGTGAGTCGGGCAGGGAAAGTGAAGCTTTCTTT. Translated: CAISESGRESEAFF.

The V call is TRBV7-9, the J call TRBJ1-1; a possible D gene is TRBD1 (5 bases). The CDR3 length is 13 residues. Germline-derived CDR1 and CDR2 are SEHNR and FQNEAQ (reference sequence). V lost 3 bases and J 5 bases, leaving 10 bases between the germline ends. The DNA for the CDR3 is TGTGCCAGCAGCTTCACGGGGGGAACTGAAGCTTTCTTT. This codes for CASSFTGGTEAFF.

The gene calls are TRBV5-1 and TRBJ2-5; no reliable D call. Trimming stripped 3 bases from V and 3 bases from J, with 9 bases between. This CDR3 has 13 amino acids. Germline V gene data show CDR1 as SGHRS and CDR2 as YFSETQ. The CDR3 is CASSSPREETQYF. As DNA, the CDR3 is TGCGCCAGCAGCTCGCCCCGGGAAGAGACCCAGTACTTC.

The gene calls are TRBV5-5 and TRBJ2-2; no reliable D call. Germline V gene sequence: CDR1 SGHKS, CDR2 YYEKEE (reference sequence). This CDR3 comprises 15 residues. V gave up 1 base and J gave up 0 bases, with 7 bases separating them. The CDR3 DNA follows: TGTGCCAGCAGCTTGCAGGTTACGAACACCGGGGAGCTGTTTTTT. Amino acid sequence: CASSLQVTNTGELFF.

The gene calls are TRBV4-1 and TRBJ1-2, with TRBD1 matching 8 bases. V was pared by 6 bases and J by 4 bases, with 16 bases of the junction left unmatched. The CDR3 runs 17 residues. Germline lookup yields CDR1 MGHRA and CDR2 YSYEKL. As DNA, the CDR3 is TGCGCCAGCAGGGGGGGGACAGGAGTCTCCTTTGGCTATGGCTACACCTTC. Translating it yields CASRGGTGVSFGYGYTF.

V gene TRBV7-2 combines with J gene TRBJ1-4, with 7 bases that match TRBD1. Germline V lookup: CDR1 SGHTA, CDR2 FQGNSA. With V trimmed by 5 bases and J by 2 bases, 5 bases remained unmatched. The CDR3 has 15 amino acids. The CDR3 region has the DNA TGTGCCAGCAGCAGAGACAGGGCGACTAATGAAAAACTGTTTTTT. Translation: CASSRDRATNEKLFF.

The rearrangement links TRBV6-5 to TRBJ2-7; the match to TRBD1 covers 9 bases. Germline trimming cut 6 bases from V and 3 bases from J; bases unmatched to any gene: 9. Germline-derived CDR1 and CDR2 are MNHEY and SVGAGI. The CDR3 consists of 15 residues. The CDR3 region is CASRDSRTGVYEQYF. The CDR3, as DNA: TGTGCCAGCAGAGACTCCCGGACAGGGGTCTACGAGCAGTACTTC.

The rearrangement uses TRBV6-6 and TRBJ2-5; 8 nucleotides match TRBD2. Germline lookup yields CDR1 MNHNY and CDR2 SVGAGI (reference sequence). The V and J ends lost 0 bases and 3 bases, in that order; junction bases with no gene match: 3. The CDR3 covers 15 residues. CDR3 nucleotide sequence: TGTGCCAGCAGTTACTCCGCGCGGGGGGAAGAGACCCAGTACTTC. Translating gives CASSYSARGEETQYF.

The V and J genes are TRBV7-8 and TRBJ2-2; the D is unclear. CDR1 is SGHVS, CDR2 FQNEAQ, per germline. V was shortened by 1 base and J by 6 bases, with 6 bases between the two germline ends. CDR3 length equals 13 residues. The CDR3 coding sequence is TGTGCCAGCAGCTTAGGTGCGCCCGGGGAGCTGTTTTTT. Amino acids: CASSLGAPGELFF.

The rearrangement uses TRBV30 and TRBJ2-7; a weak D match, TRBD1 (7 bases). CDR1 and CDR2 (germline): GTSNPN, SVGIG (reference sequence). CDR3 size: 13 residues. V gave up 3 bases and J gave up 6 bases, with 15 bases separating them. The CDR3 DNA sequence: TGTGCCTGGAGGGGGGGACAGTTAACCGAGCAGTACTTC. Amino acid sequence: CAWRGGQLTEQYF.